This T cell receptor (beta chain) appears in the sequencing data of a study of beta chain features in type 1 diabetes. This CDR3 region has 18 residues. CDR1 is MGHDK, CDR2 SYGVNS, per germline. The trim removed 2 bases at V and 0 bases at J, leaving 7 bases unmatched. With respect to this clone: Its antigen is not identified.

Since all of the isolated RNA was reverse transcribed, expressed TCRB transcripts were what got sequenced. Assay used: immunoSEQ multiplex PCR; TCRdb lists only in-frame clones, some missing. The table has 350,000 to 450,000 clones, over 10% seen once; the top ten hold around 0.0099%. Study-wide results and limits: Shorter TCRB CDR3s, moderately but significantly so, marked every one of the four CD4+ subsets in Type 1 diabetes patients.

Sequencing was performed on naive CD4+ T cells from blood. The rearrangement joins TRBV25-1 to TRBJ1-6; 7 bases are a match to TRBD1. This receptor was obtained from a woman aged 18-29 years with type 1 diabetes. CDR3 amino acids: CASSEHTDRSSYNSPLHF. DNA for the CDR3: TGTGCCAGCAGTGAACACACGGACAGGAGCTCCTATAATTCACCCCTCCACTTT. Using reference TRBV25-1 and TRBJ1-6 for the parts outside the CDR3, the full variable domain is EADIYQTPRYLVIGTGKKITLECSQTMGHDKMYWYQQDPGMELHLIHYSYGVNSTEKGDLSSESTVSRIRTEHFPLTLESARPSHTSQYLCASSEHTDRSSYNSPLHFGNGTRLTVT.